These 10 T cell receptor beta chains were all obtained from the same sample, sequenced in a study of OX40 agonist ivuxolimab in advanced cancers. Using immunoSEQ multiplex PCR, the repertoire was profiled, and TCRdb retains in-frame clones only, with some absent. The table has 98,000 or so clones, around 94% seen once. The material was CD4+ or CD8+ T cells sorted from blood, obtained in a trial of the OX40 agonist ivuxolimab. Source of these receptors: an adult with an advanced solid tumor such as melanoma, head and neck, liver or kidney cancer.

The rearrangement joins TRBV4-3 to TRBJ2-7, with 8 bases matching TRBD1. V lost 10 bases and J lost 5; bases outside the gene matches: 10. The germline CDR1 and CDR2 sequences are LGHNA and YSLEER. This CDR3 comprises 13 residues. The CDR3 sequence is CATSTGVGDEQYF. CDR3 coding DNA: TGCGCCACCTCGACAGGGGTAGGCGACGAGCAGTACTTC.

The V and J genes are TRBV19 and TRBJ2-1; no reliable D call. V was clipped by 7 bases and J by 2 bases, with 12 bases between them. From germline, CDR1 is LNHDA and CDR2 SQIVND (reference sequence). The length of the CDR3 is 14 residues. DNA for the CDR3: TGTGCCAGTATGGGCAGACCTACCTACAATGAGCAGTTCTTC. It encodes CASMGRPTYNEQFF.

This sequence joins TRBV19 and TRBJ2-3; the D gene is possibly TRBD1 (6 bases). Germline V lookup: CDR1 LNHDA, CDR2 SQIVND (reference sequence). V shed 6 bases and J shed 4 bases, with 14 bases lying between them. The CDR3 extends over 14 amino acids. The CDR3 region has the DNA TGTGCCAGTAGACAGGGAAGGGTCCCAGATACGCAGTATTTT. Its protein is CASRQGRVPDTQYF.

This clone is a singleton in its sample. A junction end diverges from the germline sequence, so it may reflect a read error. This chain's CDR3 is CASSSGTDQETQYF. CDR3 nucleotide sequence: TGTGCTAGCAGCTCTGGGACAGACCAAGAGACCCAGTACTTC. This chain joins TRBV7-7 and TRBJ2-5; 7 nucleotides align to TRBD1. Germline values: CDR1 SSHAT, CDR2 FNYEAQ (reference sequence). The CDR3 is made up of 14 amino acids.

V gene TRBV19 combines with J gene TRBJ2-3; 8 bases fit TRBD1. Germline CDR1 is LNHDA and CDR2 is SQIVND (reference sequence). The CDR3 sequence is 17 residues long. Unmatched junction bases numbered 18, after V lost 2 bases and J lost 11 bases. The DNA of the CDR3 is TGTGCCAGTAGTATATCCGACGCGCCGGCAGGGGGCCTTGTGCAGTATTTT. It codes for CASSISDAPAGGLVQYF.

The chain employs TRBV10-3 and TRBJ1-5, with 9 nucleotides matching TRBD1. V lost 5 bases and J lost 6; bases outside the gene matches: 5. CDR1 and CDR2 from the germline V gene are ENHRY and SYGVKD. This CDR3 has 14 residues. In DNA form, the CDR3 reads TGTGCCATCAGTCAACAGGGGGCTGCTCAGCCCCAGCATTTT. As protein: CAISQQGAAQPQHF.

The chain combines TRBV12-5 with TRBJ1-3; D is unresolved. Germline CDR1 reads LGHNT; CDR2 reads FRNRAP. The CDR3 totals 15 residues. V was cut by 3 bases and J by 0 bases, with 9 bases left in between. The CDR3 region has the DNA TGTGCTAGTGGTTTTTGGAGCGCCTCTGGAAACACCATATATTTT. Amino acid sequence: CASGFWSASGNTIYF.

The chain carries TRBV27 and TRBJ2-1, with TRBD2 identical over 8 bases. The CDR3 loop spans 16 amino acids. CDR1 and CDR2 from the germline V gene are MNHEY and SMNVEV (reference sequence). Losses at the gene ends were 3 bases for V and 3 bases for J; bases not matched to a gene: 7. CDR3 DNA: TGTGCCAGCAGTTTTTCACTAGCGGAACTCTACAATGAGCAGTTCTTC. Residues: CASSFSLAELYNEQFF.

The chain uses TRBV28 and TRBJ2-5; 9 bases are shared with TRBD1. The end of the DNA aligns better with TRBJ2-7, so the J call may be wrong. The CDR3 consists of 14 residues. Germline V gene sequence: CDR1 MDHEN, CDR2 SYDVKM. The CDR3 nucleotides are TGTGCCAGCAGTTTGCCCGGGACAGGGAACGAGCAGTACTTC. Amino acids: CASSLPGTGNEQYF.

This rearrangement joins TRBV6-5 to TRBJ2-3; no definite D call. This CDR3 region has 16 residues. Germline CDR1 reads MNHEY; CDR2 reads SVGAGI. The V end lost 2 bases, the J end lost 1 base, and 13 bases lay between the germline ends. The CDR3 region has the DNA TGTGCCAGCAGTTACCGGCCTGACCCTGGCACAGATACGCAGTATTTT. This codes for CASSYRPDPGTDTQYF.